This T cell receptor (beta chain) was retrieved from a study of blood T cell repertoires in COVID-19 (dated by TCRdb to about 2020). For the wider study: Samples from collaborators originated in the United States, Italy and Spain and spanned both the acute and convalescent phases of COVID-19. Subjects who had been exposed to COVID-19, were actively infected with it, or had recovered from it provided the deeply sampled blood TCRbeta repertoires that made up the dataset. The material from the prospective study consisted of cDNA or gDNA derived from T cells, B-cell-depleted T cells, or PBMCs. The repertoires were released in a freely available public database meant as a resource for research on the immune response to SARS-CoV-2. Samples were obtained from the ongoing ImmuneRACE study (first 160 participants) and from about 1,300 subjects provided by 6 global collaborators. Sample metadata almost always included a de-identified subject ID, COVID-19 status, age in years and sex. Where HLA class I and class II types were available, the types were taken from metadata supplied by the sample provider, not from assay-based typing. The paper as a whole reports these results and caveats: The quantity of clinical and demographic metadata differed by source and by participant and was supplied without curation.

TCRbeta CDR3 regions were amplified from genomic DNA using the immunoSEQ Assay, a bias-controlled multiplex PCR. Under the source paper's analysis protocol: Nucleated cell counts per sample were estimated from amplification of reference gene primers within the assay. Sequence reads were collapsed and filtered to measure the absolute abundance of every unique TCRbeta CDR3 rearrangement. Productive Simpson clonality was computed per sample as the square root of Simpson's diversity index over productive rearrangements. Held by TCRdb, this immuneACCESS table contains in-frame sequences only and omits some clones. Under half of the omission traces to an unresolved V gene where checked; the cause of the rest is unknown. The V and J calls and clone size are taken from that table; D and trimming were inferred from the DNA. The table for this sample lists 120,000 to 150,000 clones; 85% to 90% of them were counted only once. 1.5% of the sample comes from the top ten.

Collaborating institutions collected whole blood in K2EDTA tubes following their own protocols. For TCRbeta analysis, collaborator samples were shipped as frozen whole blood, as isolated PBMCs, or as DNA extracted from either sample type. This clone showed up just once. The clone's antigen remains unknown. No base qualities exist here, and no much larger clone lies one base off it. This sequence was found in a woman aged 60-70 years with acute or convalescent COVID-19. The source material was peripheral blood.

The nucleotide sequence is TGTGCCAGCAGTTTAGAGGGAGGGCCCCTCCACTTT. Translated, it reads CASSLEGGPLHF. The rearrangement combines TRBV12-3 or TRBV12-4 with TRBJ1-6; the D segment cannot be called with confidence. V and J are truncated by 1 base and 13 bases respectively, leaving an intervening sequence of 8 bases. The CDR3 numbers 12 residues from cysteine through phenylalanine. The retained sequence is limited to the CDR3, 36 bases, with the frame set at the first base.